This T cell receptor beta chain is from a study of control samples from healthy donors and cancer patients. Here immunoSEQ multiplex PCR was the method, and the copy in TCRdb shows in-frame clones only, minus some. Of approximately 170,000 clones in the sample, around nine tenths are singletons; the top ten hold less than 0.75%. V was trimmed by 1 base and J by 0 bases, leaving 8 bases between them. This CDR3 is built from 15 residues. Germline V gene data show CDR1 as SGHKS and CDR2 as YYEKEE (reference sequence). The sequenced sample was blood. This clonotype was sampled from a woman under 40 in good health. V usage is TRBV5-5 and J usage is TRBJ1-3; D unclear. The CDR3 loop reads CASSLRLSSGNTIYF. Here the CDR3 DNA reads TGTGCCAGCAGCTTGAGGCTTAGCTCTGGAAACACCATATATTTT.